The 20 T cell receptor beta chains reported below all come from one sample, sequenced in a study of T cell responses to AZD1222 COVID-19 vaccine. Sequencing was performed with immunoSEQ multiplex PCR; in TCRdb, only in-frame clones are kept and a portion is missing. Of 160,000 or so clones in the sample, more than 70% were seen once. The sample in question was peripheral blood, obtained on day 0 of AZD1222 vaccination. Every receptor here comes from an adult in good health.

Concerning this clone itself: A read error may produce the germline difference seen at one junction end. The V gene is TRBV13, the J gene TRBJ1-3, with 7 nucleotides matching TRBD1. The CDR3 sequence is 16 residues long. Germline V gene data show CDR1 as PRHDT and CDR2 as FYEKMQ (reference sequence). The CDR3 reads CASSLGDSSSGNTIYF. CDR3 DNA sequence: TGTGCCAGCAGCCTAGGGGACAGTTCCTCTGGAAACACCATATATTTT. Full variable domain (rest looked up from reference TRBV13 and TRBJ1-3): AAGVIQSPRHLIKEKRETATLKCYPIPRHDTVYWYQQGPGQDPQFLISFYEKMQSDKGSIPDRFSAQQFSDYHSELNMSSLELGDSALYFCASSLGDSSSGNTIYFGEGSWLTVV.

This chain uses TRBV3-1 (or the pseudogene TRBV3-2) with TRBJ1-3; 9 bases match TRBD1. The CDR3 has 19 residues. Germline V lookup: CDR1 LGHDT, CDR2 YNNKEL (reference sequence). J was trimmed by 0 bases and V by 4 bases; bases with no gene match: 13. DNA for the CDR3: TGTGCCAGCAGCCTCATGGGAGGGACAGGGATAGTCTCTGGAAACACCATATATTTT. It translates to CASSLMGGTGIVSGNTIYF.

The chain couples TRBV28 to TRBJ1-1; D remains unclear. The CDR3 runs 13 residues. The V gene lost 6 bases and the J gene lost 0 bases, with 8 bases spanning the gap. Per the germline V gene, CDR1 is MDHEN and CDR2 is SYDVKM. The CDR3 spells CASSPTLNTEAFF. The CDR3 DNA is TGTGCCAGCAGCCCTACATTGAACACTGAAGCTTTCTTT.

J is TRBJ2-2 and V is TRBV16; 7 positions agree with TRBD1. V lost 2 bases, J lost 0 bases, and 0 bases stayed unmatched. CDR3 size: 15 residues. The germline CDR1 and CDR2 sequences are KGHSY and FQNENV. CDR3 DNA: TGTGCCAGCAGCCAAACAGGGGCGAACACCGGGGAGCTGTTTTTT. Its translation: CASSQTGANTGELFF. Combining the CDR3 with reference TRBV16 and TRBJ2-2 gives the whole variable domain GEEVAQTPKHLVRGEGQKAKLYCAPIKGHSYVFWYQQVLKNEFKFLISFQNENVFDETGMPKERFSAKCLPNSPCSLEIQATKLEDSAVYFCASSQTGANTGELFFGEGSRLTVL.

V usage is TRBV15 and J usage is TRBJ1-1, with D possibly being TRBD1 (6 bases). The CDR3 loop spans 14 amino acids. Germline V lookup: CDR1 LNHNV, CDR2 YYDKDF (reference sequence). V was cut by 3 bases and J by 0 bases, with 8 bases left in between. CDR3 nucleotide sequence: TGTGCCACCAGCAGCAGGGACATGAACACTGAAGCTTTCTTT. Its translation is CATSSRDMNTEAFF.

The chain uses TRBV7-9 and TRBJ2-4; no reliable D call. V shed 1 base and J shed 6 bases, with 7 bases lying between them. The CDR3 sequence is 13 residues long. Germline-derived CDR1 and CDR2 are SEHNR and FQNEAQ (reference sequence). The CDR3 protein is CASSLGPLNIQYF. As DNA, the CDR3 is TGTGCCAGCAGCTTAGGCCCCTTAAACATTCAGTACTTC. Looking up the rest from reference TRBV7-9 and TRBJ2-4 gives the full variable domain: DTGVSQNPRHKITKRGQNVTFRCDPISEHNRLYWYRQTLGQGPEFLTYFQNEAQLEKSRLLSDRFSAERPKGSFSTLEIQRTEQGDSAMYLCASSLGPLNIQYFGAGTRLSVL.

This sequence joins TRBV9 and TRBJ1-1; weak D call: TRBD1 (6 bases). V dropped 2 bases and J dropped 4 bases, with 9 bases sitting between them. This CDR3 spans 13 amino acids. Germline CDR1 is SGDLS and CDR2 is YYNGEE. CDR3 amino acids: CASSVDSGTEAFF. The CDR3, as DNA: TGTGCCAGCAGCGTGGACAGTGGCACTGAAGCTTTCTTT.

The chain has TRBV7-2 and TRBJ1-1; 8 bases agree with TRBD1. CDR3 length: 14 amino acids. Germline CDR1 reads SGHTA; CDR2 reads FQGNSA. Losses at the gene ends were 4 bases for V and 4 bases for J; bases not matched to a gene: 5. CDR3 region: CASSSQGAGTEAFF. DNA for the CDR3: TGTGCCAGCAGCTCCCAGGGGGCGGGCACTGAAGCTTTCTTT.

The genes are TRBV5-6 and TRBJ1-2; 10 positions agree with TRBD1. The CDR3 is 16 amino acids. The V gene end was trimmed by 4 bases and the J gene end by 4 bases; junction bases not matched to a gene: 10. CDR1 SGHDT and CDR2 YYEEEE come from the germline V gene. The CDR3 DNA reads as TGTGCCAGCAGCCGACAGGGGGCGAAGGGGCTCTATGGCTACACCTTC. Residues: CASSRQGAKGLYGYTF.

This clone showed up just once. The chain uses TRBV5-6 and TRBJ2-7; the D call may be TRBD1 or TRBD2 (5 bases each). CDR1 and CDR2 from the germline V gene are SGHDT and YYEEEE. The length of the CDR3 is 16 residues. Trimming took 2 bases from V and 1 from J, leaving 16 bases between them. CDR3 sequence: CASSFRMGRSSYEQYF. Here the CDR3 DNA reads TGTGCCAGCAGCTTCCGTATGGGACGGTCTTCCTACGAGCAGTACTTC.

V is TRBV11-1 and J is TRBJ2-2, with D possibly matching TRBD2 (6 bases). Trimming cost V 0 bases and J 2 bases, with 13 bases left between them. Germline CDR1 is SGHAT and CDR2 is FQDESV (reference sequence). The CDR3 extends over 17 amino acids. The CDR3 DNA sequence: TGTGCCAGCAGCTTAGCGAGGAGGGTATTAAACACCGGGGAGCTGTTTTTT. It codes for CASSLARRVLNTGELFF.

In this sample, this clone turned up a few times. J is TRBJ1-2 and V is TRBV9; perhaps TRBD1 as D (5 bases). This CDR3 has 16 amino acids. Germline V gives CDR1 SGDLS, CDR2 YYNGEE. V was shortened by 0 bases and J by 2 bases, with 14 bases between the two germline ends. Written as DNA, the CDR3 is TGTGCCAGCAGCGTAGCTTGGGCAGGGATGAACTATGGCTACACCTTC. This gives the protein CASSVAWAGMNYGYTF.

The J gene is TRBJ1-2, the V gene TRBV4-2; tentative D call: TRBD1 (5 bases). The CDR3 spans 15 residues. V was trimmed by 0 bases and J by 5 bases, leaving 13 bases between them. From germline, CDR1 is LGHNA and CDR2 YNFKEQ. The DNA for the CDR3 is TGTGCCAGCAGCCAAGATTTGCGGCAGGGATATGGCTACACCTTC. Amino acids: CASSQDLRQGYGYTF.

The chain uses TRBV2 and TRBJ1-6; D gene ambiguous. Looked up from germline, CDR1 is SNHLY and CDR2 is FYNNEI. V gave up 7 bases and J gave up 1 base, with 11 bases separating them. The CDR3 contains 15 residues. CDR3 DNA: TGTGCCAGCAAATCACACCCGTCCTATAATTCACCCCTCCACTTT. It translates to CASKSHPSYNSPLHF.

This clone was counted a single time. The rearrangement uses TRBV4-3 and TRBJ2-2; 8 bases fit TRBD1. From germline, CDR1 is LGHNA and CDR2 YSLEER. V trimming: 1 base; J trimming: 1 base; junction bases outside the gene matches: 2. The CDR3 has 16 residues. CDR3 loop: CASSQAGQGNTGELFF. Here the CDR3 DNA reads TGCGCCAGCAGCCAAGCCGGACAGGGGAACACCGGGGAGCTGTTTTTT.

The CDR3 loop reads CASSLAVAVGGYEQYF. CDR3 in DNA: TGTGCCAGCAGCTTAGCGGTAGCGGTGGGCGGCTACGAGCAGTACTTC. The chain joins TRBV7-8 to TRBJ2-7, with a weak D call TRBD2 (6 bases). Germline V gene lookup returns CDR1 SGHVS and CDR2 FQNEAQ. This CDR3 spans 16 amino acids. V shed 0 bases and J shed 3 bases, with 15 bases lying between them.

This CDR3 reads CASSLGDASNQPQHF. Written as DNA, the CDR3 is TGTGCCAGCAGCTTAGGGGACGCCAGCAATCAGCCCCAGCATTTT. The rearrangement links TRBV7-9 to TRBJ1-5; tentative D call: TRBD1 (5 bases). CDR1 and CDR2 (germline): SEHNR, FQNEAQ (reference sequence). Trimming removed 1 base from V and 1 base from J, with 8 bases in between. The CDR3 is 15 residues long.

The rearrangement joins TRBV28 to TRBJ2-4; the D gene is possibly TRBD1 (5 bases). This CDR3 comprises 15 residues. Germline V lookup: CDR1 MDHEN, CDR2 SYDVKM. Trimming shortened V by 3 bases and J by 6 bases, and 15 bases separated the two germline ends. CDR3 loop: CASSFISGRLNIQYF. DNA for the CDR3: TGTGCCAGCAGTTTTATCTCAGGGCGGTTAAACATTCAGTACTTC.

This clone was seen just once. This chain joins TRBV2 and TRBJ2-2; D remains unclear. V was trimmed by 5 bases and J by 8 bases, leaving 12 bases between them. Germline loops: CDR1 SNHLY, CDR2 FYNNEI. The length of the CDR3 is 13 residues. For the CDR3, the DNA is TGTGCCAGCAGTCCACGGTCCGAGGGGGAGCTGTTTTTT. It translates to CASSPRSEGELFF.

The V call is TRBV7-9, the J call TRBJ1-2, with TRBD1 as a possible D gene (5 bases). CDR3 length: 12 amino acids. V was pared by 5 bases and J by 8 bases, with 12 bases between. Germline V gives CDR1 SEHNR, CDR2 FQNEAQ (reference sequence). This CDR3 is CASSAGGSGYTF. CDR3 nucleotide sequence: TGTGCCAGCAGCGCCGGGGGATCCGGCTACACCTTC.